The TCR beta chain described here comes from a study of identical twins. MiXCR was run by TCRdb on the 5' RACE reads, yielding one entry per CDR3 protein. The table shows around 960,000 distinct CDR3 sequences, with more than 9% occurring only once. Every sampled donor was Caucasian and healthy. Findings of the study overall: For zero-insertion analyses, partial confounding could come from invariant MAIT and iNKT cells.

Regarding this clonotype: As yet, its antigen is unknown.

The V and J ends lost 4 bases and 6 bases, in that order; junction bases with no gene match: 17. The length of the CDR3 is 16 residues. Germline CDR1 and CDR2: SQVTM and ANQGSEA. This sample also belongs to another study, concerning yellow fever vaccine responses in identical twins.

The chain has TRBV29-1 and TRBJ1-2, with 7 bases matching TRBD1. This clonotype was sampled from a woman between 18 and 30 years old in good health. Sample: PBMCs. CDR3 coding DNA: TGCAGCGTTGGAGCGGGAGGCGTGGCAGGGGGGGATGGCTACACCTTC. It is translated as CSVGAGGVAGGDGYTF.